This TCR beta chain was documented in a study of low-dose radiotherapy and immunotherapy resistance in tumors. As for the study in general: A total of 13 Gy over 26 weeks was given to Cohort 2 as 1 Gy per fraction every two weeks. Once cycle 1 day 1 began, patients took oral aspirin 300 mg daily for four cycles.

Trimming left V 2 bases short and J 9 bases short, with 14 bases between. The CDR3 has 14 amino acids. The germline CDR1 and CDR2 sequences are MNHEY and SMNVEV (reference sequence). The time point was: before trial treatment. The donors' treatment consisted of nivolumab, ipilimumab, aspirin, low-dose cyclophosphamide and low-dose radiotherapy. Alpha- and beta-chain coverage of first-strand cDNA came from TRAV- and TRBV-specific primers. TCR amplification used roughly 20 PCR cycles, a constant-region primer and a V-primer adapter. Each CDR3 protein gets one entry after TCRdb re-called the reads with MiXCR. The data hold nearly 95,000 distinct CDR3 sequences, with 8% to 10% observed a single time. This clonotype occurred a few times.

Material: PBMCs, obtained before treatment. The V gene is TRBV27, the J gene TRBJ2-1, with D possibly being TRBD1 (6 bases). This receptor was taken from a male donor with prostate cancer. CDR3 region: CASSLRGFSGEQFF. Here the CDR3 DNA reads TGTGCCAGCAGTTTAAGGGGGTTTTCGGGTGAGCAGTTCTTC.